This TCR beta chain stems from a study of prognosis after radiotherapy for stage I lung cancer. Comments on this clonotype: Only one base separates this from a far larger clonotype, so it likely reflects a read error.

Using two-round multiplex PCR, the authors amplified TCR beta CDR3 from genomic DNA. TRBV and TRBJ genes each had their own specific primers in first-round PCR. TCRdb reprocessed the multiplex PCR reads via MiXCR and lists one record per CDR3 protein. The sample records tens of thousands of distinct CDR3 sequences, about 26% being singletons. The V gene's germline CDR1 is MNHGY and CDR2 SVAAGI. The CDR3 is 18 residues long. V shed 3 bases and J 2 bases; nucleotides not matched to a gene: 11. The sample in question was PBMCs, obtained before or after stereotactic body radiation therapy (not recorded which). This clonotype was sampled from a donor over 45 with non-small cell lung cancer. The V and J genes are TRBV6-9 and TRBJ2-5; 11 bases fit TRBD2. Here the CDR3 DNA reads TGTGCCAGCAGTTACATGCACGGACTAGCGGGCTTTCAAGAGACCCAGTACTTC. Its protein is CASSYMHGLAGFQETQYF.